The rows below give T cell receptor beta chains drawn from one sample of a study of cytomegalovirus exposure and HLA in healthy donors. The protocol was immunoSEQ multiplex PCR, while the TCRdb copy is restricted to in-frame clones and leaves out a portion. The repertoire consists of some 200,000 clones, with roughly 87% occurring once and the leading ten covering about 0.21%. Source material: PBMCs. These receptors came from a girl less than two years old in good health and CMV-seronegative. The CDR3 runs from the conserved cysteine through the conserved F or W. The D gene is left open where the match is weak. Expanded clones are given a class, and other clones once, few, many or no size at all.

v_gene: TRBV10-3
j_gene: TRBJ1-5
abundance: once
d_gene: NA
CDR3nt: TGTGCCATCAGCGGGGGGAATCAGCCCCAGCATTTT
CDR3aa: CAISGGNQPQHF

v_gene: TRBV7-9
j_gene: TRBJ1-3
abundance: NA
d_gene: NA
CDR3nt: TGTTCCAGCAGCTTAGGATCCCTCGGCGGCGGAAACACCATATATTTT
CDR3aa: CSSSLGSLGGGNTIYF

v_gene: TRBV7-8
j_gene: TRBJ2-1
abundance: NA
d_gene: TRBD2
CDR3nt: TGTGCCAGCAGCCCCTCACTGGCGGGAGCCACCAATGAGCAGTTCTTC
CDR3aa: CASSPSLAGATNEQFF

v_gene: TRBV6-1
j_gene: TRBJ1-2
abundance: few
d_gene: TRBD1
CDR3nt: TGTGCCAGCAGTGAATCCCTCGGACAGGGAGGCTACACCTTC
CDR3aa: CASSESLGQGGYTF

v_gene: TRBV7-8
j_gene: TRBJ2-1
abundance: NA
d_gene: TRBD2
CDR3nt: TGTGCCAGCAGCCTAACTAGCGTGGGTGAGCAGTTCTTC
CDR3aa: CASSLTSVGEQFF

v_gene: TRBV7-6
j_gene: TRBJ2-7
abundance: NA
d_gene: NA
CDR3nt: TGTGCCAGCAGCTTCGATCAAGCGGGTTCATACGAGCAGTACTTC
CDR3aa: CASSFDQAGSYEQYF

v_gene: TRBV2
j_gene: TRBJ1-1
abundance: once
d_gene: NA
CDR3nt: TGTGCCAGCAGTGAGAAATGGCTCCCGAACACTGAAGCTTTCTTT
CDR3aa: CASSEKWLPNTEAFF

v_gene: TRBV29-1
j_gene: TRBJ2-3
abundance: NA
d_gene: TRBD2
CDR3nt: TGCAGCGGGGGGAAACTAGCGGGGGTAGCTAGGGATACGCAGTATTTT
CDR3aa: CSGGKLAGVARDTQYF

v_gene: TRBV13
j_gene: TRBJ2-3
abundance: few
d_gene: NA
CDR3nt: TGTGCCAGCAGCTTCGGGGACACAGATACGCAGTATTTT
CDR3aa: CASSFGDTDTQYF

v_gene: TRBV23-1
j_gene: TRBJ1-5
abundance: NA
d_gene: NA
CDR3nt: TGCGCCAGCAGTCAATCGGGGCATAGGGTGGGGCAGCCCCAGCATTTT
CDR3aa: CASSQSGHRVGQPQHF

v_gene: TRBV7-4
j_gene: TRBJ2-7
abundance: NA
d_gene: NA
CDR3nt: TGTGCCAGCAGCTTAGGCCCTCCCGTGTCATCCTACGAGCAGTACTTC
CDR3aa: CASSLGPPVSSYEQYF

v_gene: TRBV30
j_gene: TRBJ2-7
abundance: NA
d_gene: NA
CDR3nt: TGTGCCTGGAGTGGGTGGACAAGTTATTACGAGCAGTACTTC
CDR3aa: CAWSGWTSYYEQYF

v_gene: TRBV11-3
j_gene: TRBJ2-2
abundance: NA
d_gene: NA
CDR3nt: TGTGCCAGCAGCTTAGGAGGTACCGGGGAGCTGTTTTTT
CDR3aa: CASSLGGTGELFF

v_gene: TRBV30
j_gene: TRBJ1-4
abundance: once
d_gene: NA
CDR3nt: TGTGCCTGGAGTGTACAGCGGAGGGTTAATGAAAAACTGTTTTTT
CDR3aa: CAWSVQRRVNEKLFF

v_gene: TRBV10-3
j_gene: TRBJ1-5
abundance: NA
d_gene: TRBD1
CDR3nt: TGTGCCATCAGTGGGGGACAGGGCAATCAGCCCCAGCATTTT
CDR3aa: CAISGGQGNQPQHF

v_gene: TRBV14
j_gene: TRBJ1-1
abundance: NA
d_gene: NA
CDR3nt: TGTGCCAGCAGCCGTGCGGGCAACACTGAAGCTTTCTTT
CDR3aa: CASSRAGNTEAFF

v_gene: TRBV21-1
j_gene: TRBJ1-5
abundance: NA
d_gene: NA
CDR3nt: TGTGCCAGAGCCCCGAACGACAGGGTGGGCAATCAGCCCCAGCATTTT
CDR3aa: CARAPNDRVGNQPQHF

v_gene: TRBV18
j_gene: TRBJ1-6
abundance: few
d_gene: NA
CDR3nt: TGTGCCAGCTCACCACCCCTGGAGAATTCACCCCTCCACTTT
CDR3aa: CASSPPLENSPLHF

v_gene: TRBV30
j_gene: TRBJ1-6
abundance: once
d_gene: NA
CDR3nt: TGTGCCTCCCTCGACAGGAAAGAATCGTACCCAATATATAATTCACCCCTCCACTTT
CDR3aa: CASLDRKESYPIYNSPLHF

v_gene: TRBV5-4
j_gene: TRBJ2-5
abundance: NA
d_gene: NA
CDR3nt: TGTGCCAGCAGCTTGGTCCAGCAAGAGACCCAGTACTTC
CDR3aa: CASSLVQQETQYF